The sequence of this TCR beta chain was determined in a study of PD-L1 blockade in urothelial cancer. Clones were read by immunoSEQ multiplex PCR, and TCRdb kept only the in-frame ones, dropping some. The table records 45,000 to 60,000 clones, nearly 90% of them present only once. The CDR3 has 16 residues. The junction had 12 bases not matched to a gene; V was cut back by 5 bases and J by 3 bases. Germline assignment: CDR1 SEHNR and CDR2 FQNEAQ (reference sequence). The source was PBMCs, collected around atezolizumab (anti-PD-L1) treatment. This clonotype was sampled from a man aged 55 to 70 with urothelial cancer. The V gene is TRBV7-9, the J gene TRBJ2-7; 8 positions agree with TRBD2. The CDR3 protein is CASSPTAGLALYEQYF. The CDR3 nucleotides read TGTGCCAGCAGCCCAACCGCCGGACTAGCTCTCTACGAGCAGTACTTC.